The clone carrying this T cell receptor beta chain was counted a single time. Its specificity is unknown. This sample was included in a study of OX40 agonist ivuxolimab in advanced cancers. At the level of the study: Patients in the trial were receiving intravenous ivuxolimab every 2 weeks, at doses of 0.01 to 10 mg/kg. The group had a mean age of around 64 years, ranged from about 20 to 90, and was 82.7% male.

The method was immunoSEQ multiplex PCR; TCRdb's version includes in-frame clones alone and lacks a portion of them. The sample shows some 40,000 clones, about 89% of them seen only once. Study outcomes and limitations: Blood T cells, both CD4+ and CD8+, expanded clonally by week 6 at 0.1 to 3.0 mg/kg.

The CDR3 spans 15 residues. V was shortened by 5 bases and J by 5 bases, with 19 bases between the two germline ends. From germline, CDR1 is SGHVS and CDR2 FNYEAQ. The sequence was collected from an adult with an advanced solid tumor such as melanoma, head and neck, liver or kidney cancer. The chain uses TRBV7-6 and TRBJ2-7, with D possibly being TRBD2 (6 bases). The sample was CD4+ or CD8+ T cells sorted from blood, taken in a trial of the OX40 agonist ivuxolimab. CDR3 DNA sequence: TGTGCCAGCAGCCCCAGCAGCGGGTTAGGTCACGAGCAGTACTTC. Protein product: CASSPSSGLGHEQYF.